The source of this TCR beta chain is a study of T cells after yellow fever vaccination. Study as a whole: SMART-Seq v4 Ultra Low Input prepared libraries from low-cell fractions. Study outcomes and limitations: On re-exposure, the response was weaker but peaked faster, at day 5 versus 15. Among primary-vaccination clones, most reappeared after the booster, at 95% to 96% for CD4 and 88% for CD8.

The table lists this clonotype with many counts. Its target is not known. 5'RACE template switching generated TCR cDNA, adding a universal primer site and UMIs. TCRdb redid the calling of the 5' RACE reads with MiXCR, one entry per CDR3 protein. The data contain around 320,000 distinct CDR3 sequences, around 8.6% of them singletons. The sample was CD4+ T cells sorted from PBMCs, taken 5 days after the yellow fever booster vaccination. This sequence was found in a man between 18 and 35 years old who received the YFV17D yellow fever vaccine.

For the CDR3, the DNA is TGTGCCAGCAGTCCCCGACAGATCAGTTCACCCCTCCACTTT. As protein: CASSPRQISSPLHF. J is TRBJ1-6 and V is TRBV27; a possible D gene is TRBD1 (5 bases). The germline V gene encodes CDR1 MNHEY and CDR2 SMNVEV (reference sequence). V gave up 5 bases and J gave up 9 bases, with 14 bases separating them. The CDR3 covers 14 residues.